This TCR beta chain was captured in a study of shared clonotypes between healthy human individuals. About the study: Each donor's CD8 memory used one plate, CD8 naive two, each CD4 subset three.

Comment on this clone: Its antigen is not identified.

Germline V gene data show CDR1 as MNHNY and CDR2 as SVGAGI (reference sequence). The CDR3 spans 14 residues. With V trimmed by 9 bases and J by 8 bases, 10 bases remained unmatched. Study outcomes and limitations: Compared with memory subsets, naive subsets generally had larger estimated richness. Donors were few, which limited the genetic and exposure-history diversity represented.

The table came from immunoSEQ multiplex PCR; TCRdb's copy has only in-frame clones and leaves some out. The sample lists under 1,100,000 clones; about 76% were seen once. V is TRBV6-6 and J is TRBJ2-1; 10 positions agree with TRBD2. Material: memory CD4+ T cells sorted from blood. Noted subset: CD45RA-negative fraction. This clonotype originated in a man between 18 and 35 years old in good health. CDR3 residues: CASHSSGGSYEQFF. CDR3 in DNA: TGTGCCAGTCACTCTAGCGGGGGTTCCTATGAGCAGTTCTTC.